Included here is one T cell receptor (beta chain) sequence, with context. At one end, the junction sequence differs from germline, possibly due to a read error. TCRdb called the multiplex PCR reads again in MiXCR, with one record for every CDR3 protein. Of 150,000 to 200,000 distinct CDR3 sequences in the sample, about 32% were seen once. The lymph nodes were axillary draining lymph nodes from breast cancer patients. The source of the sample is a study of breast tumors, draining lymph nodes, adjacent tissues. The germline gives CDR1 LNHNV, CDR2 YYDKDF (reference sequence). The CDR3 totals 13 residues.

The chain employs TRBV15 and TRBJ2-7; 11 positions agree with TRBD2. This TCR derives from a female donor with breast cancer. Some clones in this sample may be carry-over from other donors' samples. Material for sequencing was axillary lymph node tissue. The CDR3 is CATKLAGASEQYF. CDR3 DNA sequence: TGCGCCACCAAACTAGCGGGAGCTAGCGAGCAGTACTTC.